The clone carrying this T cell receptor (beta chain) was counted only a few times. Its specificity is not known. Mouse germline and gene names are used. Survey-depth TCRbeta CDR3 sequencing reported V/J genes and productive frequencies. Clones were sequenced by immunoSEQ multiplex PCR, and TCRdb holds only the in-frame ones, with some missing. The sample shows around 2,700 clones, approximately 48% of them seen only once. This entry is derived from a study of tissue T cells after allogeneic stem cell transplantation. Study-wide findings and caveats: Anatomically similar tissues had similar TCR repertoires within each patient. Some tissue clones might be persisting host cells; their alloreactivity or antigen specificity was not determined.

Time point described: mouse harvest day 14 after allogeneic transplant. Each mouse received 10^7 T-cell-depleted marrow cells plus 10^6 splenic CD5+ T cells by tail vein. Mice had MHC-mismatched B6 into BALB/c GVHD, sampled day 7 or 14. Specimen: lymph node tissue. The clonotype originates from a female BALB/c mouse given C57BL/6 T cells with graft-versus-host disease after an allogeneic hematopoietic cell transplant.

Incomplete CDR3 DNA: TGTGCCAGCAGTCCAGGACAGGGTAGCTCCTATGAACAGTAC. Protein product: CASSPGQGSSYEQY. The whole CDR3 is CASSPGQGSSYEQYF. The V call is TRBV26, the J call TRBJ2-7; 8 positions agree with TRBD1. The read stops 1 residue short of the end of the CDR3; the missing end is completed from the germline J gene. Per the germline V gene, CDR1 is KGHPV and CDR2 is FQNQEV (reference sequence). The CDR3 extends over 15 amino acids. V shed 4 bases and J 0 bases; nucleotides not matched to a gene: 5.